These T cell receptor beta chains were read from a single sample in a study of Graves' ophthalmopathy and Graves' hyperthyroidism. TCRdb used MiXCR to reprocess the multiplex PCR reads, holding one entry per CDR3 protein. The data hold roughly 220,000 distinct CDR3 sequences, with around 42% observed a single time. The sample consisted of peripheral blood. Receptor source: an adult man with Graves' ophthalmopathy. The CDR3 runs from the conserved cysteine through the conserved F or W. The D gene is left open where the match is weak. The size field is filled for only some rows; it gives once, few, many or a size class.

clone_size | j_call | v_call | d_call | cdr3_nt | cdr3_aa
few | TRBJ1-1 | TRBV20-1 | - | TGCAGTGTCCGGAGATCCCTTTACACTGAAGCTTTCTTT | CSVRRSLYTEAFF
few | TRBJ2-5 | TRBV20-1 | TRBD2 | TGCAGTGCCGGGACTAGCGGAACGCAAGAGACCCAGTACTTC | CSAGTSGTQETQYF
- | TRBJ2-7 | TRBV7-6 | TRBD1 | TGTGCCAGCAGCTTAGATCGGGGACAGAATTACGAGCAGTACTTC | CASSLDRGQNYEQYF
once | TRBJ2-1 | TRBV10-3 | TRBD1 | TGTGCCATCAGTGATACGGGACAGAACTACAATGAGCAGTTCTTC | CAISDTGQNYNEQFF
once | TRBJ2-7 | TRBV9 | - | TGTGCCAGCAGCCAGGCCCAGGGGATCTACGAGCAGTACTTC | CASSQAQGIYEQYF
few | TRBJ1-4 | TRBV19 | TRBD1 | TGTGCCAGTAGAGCAGGACAGGGAGTTGAAAAACTGTTTTTT | CASRAGQGVEKLFF
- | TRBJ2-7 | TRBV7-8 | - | TGTGCCAGCAGCTTAGACCCGGGGTGGGAGCAGTACTTC | CASSLDPGWEQYF
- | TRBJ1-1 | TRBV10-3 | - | TGTGCCAGCAGAATGGAGAGATACGCTGAAGCTTTCTTT | CASRMERYAEAFF
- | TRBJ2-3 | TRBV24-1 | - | TGTGCCACCAGTGATCCGGGACACAACACAGATACGCAGTATTTT | CATSDPGHNTDTQYF
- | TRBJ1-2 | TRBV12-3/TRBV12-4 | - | TGTGCCAGCAGTTTAGGGAGCCAGATTGTTAACTATGGCTACACCTTC | CASSLGSQIVNYGYTF